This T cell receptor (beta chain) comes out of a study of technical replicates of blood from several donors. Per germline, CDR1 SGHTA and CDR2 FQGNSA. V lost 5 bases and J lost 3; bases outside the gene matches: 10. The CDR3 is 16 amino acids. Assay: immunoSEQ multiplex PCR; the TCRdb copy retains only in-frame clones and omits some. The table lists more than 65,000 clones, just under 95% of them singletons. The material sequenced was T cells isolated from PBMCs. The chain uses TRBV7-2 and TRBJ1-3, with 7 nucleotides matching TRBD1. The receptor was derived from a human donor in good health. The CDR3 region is CASSPNRGTFGNTIYF. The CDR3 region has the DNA TGTGCCAGCAGCCCAAACAGGGGTACGTTTGGAAACACCATATATTTT.